This T cell receptor beta chain was observed in a study of early T cells in non-severe SARS-CoV-2 infection. Study information: Chains from this unsorted whole-blood bulk RNA could not be paired.

Attachment of unique molecular identifiers was made to individual cDNA molecules. TCRdb reprocessed the 5' RACE reads via MiXCR and lists one record per CDR3 protein. The sample includes about 69,000 distinct CDR3 sequences, more than 9.5% of them seen just once. As to this clonotype: Antigen specificity is unknown.

Study-wide results and caveats: Lookups in VDJdb leaned toward anti-spike CD8 responses and missed private and CD4 specificities.

This sample comprised whole blood, obtained at baseline. This clonotype originated in an adult who was a healthcare worker with PCR-confirmed SARS-CoV-2 infection or an uninfected control (not recorded which).

The CDR3 is CASSLAGLAGGPQNEQFF. CDR3 coding DNA: TGTGCCAGCAGCTTAGCGGGACTAGCGGGAGGGCCTCAAAATGAGCAGTTCTTC. The gene calls are TRBV11-1 and TRBJ2-1; 16 positions agree with TRBD2. V shed 0 bases, J shed 7 bases, and the junction held 6 bases outside the gene matches. The germline CDR1 and CDR2 sequences are SGHAT and FQDESV (reference sequence). The CDR3 runs 18 residues.